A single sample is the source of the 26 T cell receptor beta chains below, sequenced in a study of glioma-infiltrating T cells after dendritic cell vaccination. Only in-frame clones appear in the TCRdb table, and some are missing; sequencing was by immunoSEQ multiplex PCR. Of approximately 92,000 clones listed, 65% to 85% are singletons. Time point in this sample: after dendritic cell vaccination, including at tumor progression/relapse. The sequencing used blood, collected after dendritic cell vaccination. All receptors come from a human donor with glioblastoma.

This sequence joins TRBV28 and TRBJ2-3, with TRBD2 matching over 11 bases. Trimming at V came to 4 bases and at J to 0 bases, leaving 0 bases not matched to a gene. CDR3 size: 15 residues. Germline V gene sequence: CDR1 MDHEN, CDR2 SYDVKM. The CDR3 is CASSWTSGSTDTQYF. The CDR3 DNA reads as TGTGCCAGCAGTTGGACTAGCGGGAGCACAGATACGCAGTATTTT.

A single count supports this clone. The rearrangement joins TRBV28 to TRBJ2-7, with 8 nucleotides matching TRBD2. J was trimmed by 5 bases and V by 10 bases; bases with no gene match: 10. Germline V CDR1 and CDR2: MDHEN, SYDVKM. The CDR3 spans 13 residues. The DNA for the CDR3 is TGTGCCACCACCTCCGGGGGGGTTGACGAGCAGTACTTC. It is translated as CATTSGGVDEQYF.

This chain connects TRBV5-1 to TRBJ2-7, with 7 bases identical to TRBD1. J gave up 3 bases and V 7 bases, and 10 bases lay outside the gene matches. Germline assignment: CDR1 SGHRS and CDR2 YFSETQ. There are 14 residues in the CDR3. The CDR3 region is CASSLDRVLYEQYF. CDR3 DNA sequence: TGCGCCAGCTCCCTCGACAGGGTTCTCTACGAGCAGTACTTC. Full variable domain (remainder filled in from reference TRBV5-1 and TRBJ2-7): KAGVTQTPRYLIKTRGQQVTLSCSPISGHRSVSWYQQTPGQGLQFLFEYFSETQRNKGNFPGRFSGRQFSNSRSEMNVSTLELGDSALYLCASSLDRVLYEQYFGPGTRLTVT.

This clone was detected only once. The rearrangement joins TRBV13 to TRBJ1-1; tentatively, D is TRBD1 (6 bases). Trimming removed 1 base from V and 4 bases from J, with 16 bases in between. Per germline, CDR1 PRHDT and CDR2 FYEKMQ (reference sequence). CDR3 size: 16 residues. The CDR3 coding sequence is TGTGCCAGCAGCTTAGACCATCGGGGGGCGACCACTGAAGCTTTCTTT. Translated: CASSLDHRGATTEAFF.

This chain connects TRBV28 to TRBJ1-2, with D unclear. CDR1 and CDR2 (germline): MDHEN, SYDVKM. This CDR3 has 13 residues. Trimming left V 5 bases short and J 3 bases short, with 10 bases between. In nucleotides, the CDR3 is TGTGCCAGCAGTGGCAGCGCCTACTATGGCTACACCTTC. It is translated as CASSGSAYYGYTF.

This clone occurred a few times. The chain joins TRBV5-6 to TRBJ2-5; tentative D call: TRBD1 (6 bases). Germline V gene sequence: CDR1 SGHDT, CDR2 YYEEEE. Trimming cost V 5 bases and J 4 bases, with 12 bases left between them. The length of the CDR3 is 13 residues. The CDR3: CASRPIGGETQYF. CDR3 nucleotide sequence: TGTGCCAGCAGGCCTATAGGGGGAGAGACCCAGTACTTC.

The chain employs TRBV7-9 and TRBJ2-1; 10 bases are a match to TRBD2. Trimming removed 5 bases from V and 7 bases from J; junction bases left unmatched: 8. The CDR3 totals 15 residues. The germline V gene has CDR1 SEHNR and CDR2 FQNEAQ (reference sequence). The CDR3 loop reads CASSGSGRAGNEQFF. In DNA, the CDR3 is TGTGCCAGCAGCGGAAGCGGGAGGGCGGGTAATGAGCAGTTCTTC.

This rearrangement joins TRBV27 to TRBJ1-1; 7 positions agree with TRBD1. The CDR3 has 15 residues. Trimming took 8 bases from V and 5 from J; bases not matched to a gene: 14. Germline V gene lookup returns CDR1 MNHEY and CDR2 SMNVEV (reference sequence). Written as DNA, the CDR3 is TGTGCCAGCTGGAGCCCTGCAGGGGGAAGGACTGAAGCTTTCTTT. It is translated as CASWSPAGGRTEAFF.

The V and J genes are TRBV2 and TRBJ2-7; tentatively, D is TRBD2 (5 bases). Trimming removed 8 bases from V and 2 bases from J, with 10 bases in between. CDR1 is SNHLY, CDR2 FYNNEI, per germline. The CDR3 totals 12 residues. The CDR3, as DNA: TGTGCCAGCCGGGGAGCGACCTACGAGCAGTACTTC. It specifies CASRGATYEQYF. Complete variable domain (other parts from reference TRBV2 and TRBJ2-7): EPEVTQTPSHQVTQMGQEVILRCVPISNHLYFYWYRQILGQKVEFLVSFYNNEISEKSEIFDDQFSVERPDGSNFTLKIRSTKLEDSAMYFCASRGATYEQYFGPGTRLTVT.

CDR3 DNA: TGTGCCAGCAGCTTGTTTAGTGCAGGCGAAAGGGGAGCTTTCTTT. As protein: CASSLFSAGERGAFF. This chain connects TRBV5-6 to TRBJ1-1; weak D call: TRBD1 (5 bases). This CDR3 has 15 amino acids. Trimming shortened V by 1 base and J by 10 bases, and 20 bases separated the two germline ends. Per germline, CDR1 SGHDT and CDR2 YYEEEE. The full variable domain, with the rest looked up from reference TRBV5-6 and TRBJ1-1, is DAGVTQSPTHLIKTRGQQVTLRCSPKSGHDTVSWYQQALGQGPQFIFQYYEEEERQRGNFPDRFSGHQFPNYSSELNVNALLLGDSALYLCASSLFSAGERGAFFGQGTRLTVV.

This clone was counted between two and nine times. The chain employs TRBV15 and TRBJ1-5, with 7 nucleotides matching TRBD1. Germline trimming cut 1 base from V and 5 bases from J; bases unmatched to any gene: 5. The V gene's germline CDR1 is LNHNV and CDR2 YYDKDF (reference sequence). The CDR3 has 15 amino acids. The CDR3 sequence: CATSRAGDSDQPQHF. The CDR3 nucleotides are TGTGCCACCAGCAGAGCGGGGGACAGCGATCAGCCCCAGCATTTT.

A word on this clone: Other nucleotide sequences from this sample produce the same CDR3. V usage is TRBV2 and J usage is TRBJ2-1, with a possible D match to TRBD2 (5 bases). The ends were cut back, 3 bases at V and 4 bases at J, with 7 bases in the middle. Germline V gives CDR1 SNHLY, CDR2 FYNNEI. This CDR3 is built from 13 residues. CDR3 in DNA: TGTGCCAGCAGTGATGGGGAGTACAATGAGCAGTTCTTC. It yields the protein CASSDGEYNEQFF.

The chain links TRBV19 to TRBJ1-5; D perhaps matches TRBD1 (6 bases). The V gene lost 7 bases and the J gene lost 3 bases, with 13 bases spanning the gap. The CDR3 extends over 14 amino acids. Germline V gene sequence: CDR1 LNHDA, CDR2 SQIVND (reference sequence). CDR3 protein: CASTTGQYNQPQHF. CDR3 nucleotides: TGTGCCAGTACCACAGGGCAGTACAATCAGCCCCAGCATTTT. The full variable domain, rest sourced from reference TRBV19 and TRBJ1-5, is DGGITQSPKYLFRKEGQNVTLSCEQNLNHDAMYWYRQDPGQGLRLIYYSQIVNDFQKGDIAEGYSVSREKKESFPLTVTSAQKNPTAFYLCASTTGQYNQPQHFGDGTRLSIL.

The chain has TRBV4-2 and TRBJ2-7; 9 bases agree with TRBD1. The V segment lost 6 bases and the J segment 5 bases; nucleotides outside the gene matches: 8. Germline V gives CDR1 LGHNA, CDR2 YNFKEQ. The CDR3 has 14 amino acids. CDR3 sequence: CASREGTGSHEQYF. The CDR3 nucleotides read TGTGCCAGCAGAGAAGGGACAGGGTCCCACGAGCAGTACTTC.

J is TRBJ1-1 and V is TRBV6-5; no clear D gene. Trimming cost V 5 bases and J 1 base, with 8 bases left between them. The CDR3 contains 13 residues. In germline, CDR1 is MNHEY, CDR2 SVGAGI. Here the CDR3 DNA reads TGTGCCAGCAGTACGACACCGAACACTGAAGCTTTCTTT. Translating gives CASSTTPNTEAFF.

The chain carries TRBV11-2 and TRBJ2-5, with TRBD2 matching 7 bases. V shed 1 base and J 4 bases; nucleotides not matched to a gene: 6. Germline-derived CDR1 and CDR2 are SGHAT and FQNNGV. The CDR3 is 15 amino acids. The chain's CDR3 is CASSLGGGYRETQYF. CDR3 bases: TGTGCCAGCAGCTTAGGGGGGGGTTATCGAGAGACCCAGTACTTC.

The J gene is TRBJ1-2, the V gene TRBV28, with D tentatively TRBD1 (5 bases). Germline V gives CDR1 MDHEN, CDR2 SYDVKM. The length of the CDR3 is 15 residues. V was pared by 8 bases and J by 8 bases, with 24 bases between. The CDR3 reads CASRTWSMTVTGYTF. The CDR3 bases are TGTGCCAGCCGTACGTGGTCGATGACAGTGACAGGCTACACCTTC.

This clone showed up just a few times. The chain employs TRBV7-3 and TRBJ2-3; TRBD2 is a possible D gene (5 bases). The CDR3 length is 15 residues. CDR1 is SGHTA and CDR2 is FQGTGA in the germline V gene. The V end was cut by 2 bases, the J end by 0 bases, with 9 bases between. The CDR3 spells CASSLDGISTDTQYF. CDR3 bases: TGTGCCAGCAGCTTAGACGGGATAAGCACAGATACGCAGTATTTT.

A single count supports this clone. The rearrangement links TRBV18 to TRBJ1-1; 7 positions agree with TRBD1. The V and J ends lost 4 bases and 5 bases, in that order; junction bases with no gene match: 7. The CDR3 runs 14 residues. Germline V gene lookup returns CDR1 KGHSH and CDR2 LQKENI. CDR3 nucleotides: TGTGCCAGCTCACGAGACAGGGTAGTAACTGAAGCTTTCTTT. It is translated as CASSRDRVVTEAFF.

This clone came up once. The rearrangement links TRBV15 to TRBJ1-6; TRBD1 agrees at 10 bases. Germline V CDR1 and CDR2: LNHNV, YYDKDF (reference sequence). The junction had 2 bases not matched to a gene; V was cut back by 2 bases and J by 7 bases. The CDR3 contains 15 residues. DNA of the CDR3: TGTGCCACCAGCAGACAGGGACAGGGGAATTCACCCCTCCACTTT. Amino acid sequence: CATSRQGQGNSPLHF.

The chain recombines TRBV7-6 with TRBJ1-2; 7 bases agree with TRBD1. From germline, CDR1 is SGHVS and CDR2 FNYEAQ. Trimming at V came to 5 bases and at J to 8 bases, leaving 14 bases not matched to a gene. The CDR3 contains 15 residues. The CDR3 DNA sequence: TGTGCCAGCAGCACCTTTCCAGGGGGTCGCGGGGGCTACACCTTC. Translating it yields CASSTFPGGRGGYTF.

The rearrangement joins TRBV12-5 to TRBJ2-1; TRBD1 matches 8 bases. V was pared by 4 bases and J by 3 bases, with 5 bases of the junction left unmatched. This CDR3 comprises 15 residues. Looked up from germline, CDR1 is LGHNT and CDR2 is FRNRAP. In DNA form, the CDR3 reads TGTGCTAGTGGTTCGGGACAGGCTGGCTACAATGAGCAGTTCTTC. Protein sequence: CASGSGQAGYNEQFF.

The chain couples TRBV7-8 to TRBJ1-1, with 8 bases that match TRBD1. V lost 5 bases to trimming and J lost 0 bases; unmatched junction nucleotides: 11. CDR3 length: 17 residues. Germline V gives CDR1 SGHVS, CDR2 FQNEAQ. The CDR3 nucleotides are TGTGCCAGCAGCCTCAAATCGACAGGGGTTTTGAACACTGAAGCTTTCTTT. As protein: CASSLKSTGVLNTEAFF. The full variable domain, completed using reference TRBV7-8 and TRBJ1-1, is GAGVSQSPRYKVAKRGQDVALRCDPISGHVSLFWYQQALGQGPEFLTYFQNEAQLDKSGLPSDRFFAERPEGSVSTLKIQRTQQEDSAVYLCASSLKSTGVLNTEAFFGQGTRLTVV.

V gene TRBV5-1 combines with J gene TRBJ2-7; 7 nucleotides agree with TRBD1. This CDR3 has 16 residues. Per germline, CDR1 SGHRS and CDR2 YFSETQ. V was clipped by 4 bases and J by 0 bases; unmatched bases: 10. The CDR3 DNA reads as TGCGCCAGCAGCCAATCTACAGGGGCCAGCTCCTACGAGCAGTACTTC. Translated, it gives CASSQSTGASSYEQYF.

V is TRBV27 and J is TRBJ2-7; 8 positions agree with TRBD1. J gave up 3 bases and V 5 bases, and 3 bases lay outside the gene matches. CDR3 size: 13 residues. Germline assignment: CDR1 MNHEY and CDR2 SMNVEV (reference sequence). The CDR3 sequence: CASSPGGRYEQYF. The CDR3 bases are TGTGCCAGCAGTCCAGGGGGCCGCTACGAGCAGTACTTC.

The CDR3 here is CASSYEGRGPTEAFF. In nucleotides, the CDR3 is TGTGCCAGCAGTTACGAGGGAAGGGGGCCCACTGAAGCTTTCTTT. The chain combines TRBV6-5 with TRBJ1-1; 7 nucleotides agree with TRBD1. Germline values: CDR1 MNHEY, CDR2 SVGAGI. Unmatched junction bases numbered 7, after V lost 2 bases and J lost 4 bases. The CDR3 runs to 15 residues.